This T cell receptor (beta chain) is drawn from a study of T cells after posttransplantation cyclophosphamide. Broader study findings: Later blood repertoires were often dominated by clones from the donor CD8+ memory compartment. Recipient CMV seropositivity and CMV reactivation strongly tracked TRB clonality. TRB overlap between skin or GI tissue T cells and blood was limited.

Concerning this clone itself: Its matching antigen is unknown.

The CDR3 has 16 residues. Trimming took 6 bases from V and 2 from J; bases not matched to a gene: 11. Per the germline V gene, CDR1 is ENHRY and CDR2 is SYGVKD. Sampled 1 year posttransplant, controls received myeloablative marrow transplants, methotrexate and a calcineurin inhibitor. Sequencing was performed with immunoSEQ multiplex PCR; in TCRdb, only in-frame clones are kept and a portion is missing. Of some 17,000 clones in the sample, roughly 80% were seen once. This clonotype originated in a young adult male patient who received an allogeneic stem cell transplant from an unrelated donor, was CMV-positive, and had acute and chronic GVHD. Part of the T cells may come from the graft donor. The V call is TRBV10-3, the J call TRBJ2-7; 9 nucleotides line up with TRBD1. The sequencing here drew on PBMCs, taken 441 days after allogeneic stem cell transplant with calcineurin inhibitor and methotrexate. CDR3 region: CAISDDPGQGTYEQYF. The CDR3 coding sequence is TGTGCCATCAGCGATGACCCGGGACAGGGAACCTACGAGCAGTACTTC.